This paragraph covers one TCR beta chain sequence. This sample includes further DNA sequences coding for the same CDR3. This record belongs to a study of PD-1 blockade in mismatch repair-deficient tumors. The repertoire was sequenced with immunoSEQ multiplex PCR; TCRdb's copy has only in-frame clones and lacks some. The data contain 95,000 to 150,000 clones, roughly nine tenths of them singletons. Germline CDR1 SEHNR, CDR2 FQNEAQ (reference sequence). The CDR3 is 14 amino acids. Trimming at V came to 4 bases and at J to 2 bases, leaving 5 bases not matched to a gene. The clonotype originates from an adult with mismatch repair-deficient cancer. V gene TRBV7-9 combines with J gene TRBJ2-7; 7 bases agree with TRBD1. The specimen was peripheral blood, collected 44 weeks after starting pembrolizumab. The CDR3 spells CASSSPGQPYEQYF. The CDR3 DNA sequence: TGTGCCAGCAGCTCGCCGGGACAGCCCTACGAGCAGTACTTC.